A selection of T cell receptor beta chains follows, all from one sample in a study of cytomegalovirus exposure and HLA in healthy donors. Profiled with immunoSEQ multiplex PCR; TCRdb holds only in-frame clones, not every one. The repertoire holds some 79,000 clones, with around 94% as singletons. Input material: PBMCs. Receptor source: a woman between 18 and 29 years old in good health and CMV-seropositive. CDR3s include the opening cysteine and the closing phenylalanine or tryptophan. Each record gives: V gene, D gene, J gene, clone size, CDR3 protein, CDR3 DNA. The D gene is left open where the match is weak. Size is omitted from some rows. Given values are once, few, many or a class for expanded clones.

v_gene: TRBV28; d_gene: -; j_gene: TRBJ1-1; abundance: -; CDR3aa: CASSQTVTPRAFF; CDR3nt: TGTGCCAGCAGTCAAACCGTGACTCCTAGGGCTTTCTTT
v_gene: TRBV10-3; d_gene: TRBD1; j_gene: TRBJ1-2; abundance: few; CDR3aa: CAISDRTGSKDYGYTF; CDR3nt: TGTGCCATCAGTGATCGGACAGGGTCTAAGGACTATGGCTACACCTTC
v_gene: TRBV19; d_gene: TRBD1; j_gene: TRBJ1-1; abundance: -; CDR3aa: CASSTYRGHLMNTEAFF; CDR3nt: TGTGCCAGTAGTACCTACAGGGGGCACCTTATGAACACTGAAGCTTTCTTT
v_gene: TRBV7-2; d_gene: -; j_gene: TRBJ2-7; abundance: -; CDR3aa: CASSYSSYEQYF; CDR3nt: TGTGCCAGCAGCTATAGCTCCTACGAGCAGTACTTC
v_gene: TRBV6-5; d_gene: TRBD1; j_gene: TRBJ1-6; abundance: few; CDR3aa: CATNGGTGTASPLHF; CDR3nt: TGTGCCACCAACGGGGGGACAGGGACCGCTTCACCCCTCCACTTT
v_gene: TRBV19; d_gene: TRBD2; j_gene: TRBJ2-7; abundance: -; CDR3aa: CASSSQTSGDYEQYF; CDR3nt: TGTGCCAGTAGTAGCCAAACTAGCGGGGACTACGAGCAGTACTTC
v_gene: TRBV5-1; d_gene: -; j_gene: TRBJ2-5; abundance: -; CDR3aa: CASSPSQETQYF; CDR3nt: TGCGCCAGCAGCCCTTCCCAAGAGACCCAGTACTTC
v_gene: TRBV2; d_gene: TRBD1; j_gene: TRBJ1-6; abundance: -; CDR3aa: CASSVDRGGNSPLHF; CDR3nt: TGTGCCAGCAGTGTGGACAGGGGGGGCAATTCACCCCTCCACTTT
v_gene: TRBV19; d_gene: TRBD2; j_gene: TRBJ2-3; abundance: -; CDR3aa: CASSTSGGALGADTQYF; CDR3nt: TGTGCCAGTAGTACTAGCGGGGGGGCCTTAGGCGCAGATACGCAGTATTTT
v_gene: TRBV25-1; d_gene: TRBD1; j_gene: TRBJ1-1; abundance: -; CDR3aa: CASSAYRGMNTEAFF; CDR3nt: TGTGCCAGCAGTGCTTACAGGGGGATGAACACTGAAGCTTTCTTT
v_gene: TRBV5-1; d_gene: -; j_gene: TRBJ2-3; abundance: -; CDR3aa: CASSLEQAVDTQYF; CDR3nt: TGCGCCAGCAGCTTGGAACAGGCGGTAGATACGCAGTATTTT
v_gene: TRBV6-1; d_gene: -; j_gene: TRBJ1-1; abundance: -; CDR3aa: CASDRLQRSTEAFF; CDR3nt: TGTGCCAGCGATCGCCTCCAGCGATCCACTGAAGCTTTCTTT
v_gene: TRBV28; d_gene: -; j_gene: TRBJ2-5; abundance: -; CDR3aa: CASRLQGGNIRYF; CDR3nt: TGTGCCAGCAGACTCCAAGGGGGTAATATCAGGTACTTC